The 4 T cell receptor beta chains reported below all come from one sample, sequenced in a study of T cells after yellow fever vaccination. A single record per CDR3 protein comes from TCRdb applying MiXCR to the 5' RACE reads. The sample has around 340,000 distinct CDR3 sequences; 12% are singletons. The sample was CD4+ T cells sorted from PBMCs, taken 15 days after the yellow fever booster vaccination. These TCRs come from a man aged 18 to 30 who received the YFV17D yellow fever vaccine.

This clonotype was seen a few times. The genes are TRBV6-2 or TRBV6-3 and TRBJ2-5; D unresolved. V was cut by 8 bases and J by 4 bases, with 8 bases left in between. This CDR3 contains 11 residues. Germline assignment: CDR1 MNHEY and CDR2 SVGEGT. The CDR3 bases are TGTGCCAGCGGATACAGAGAGACCCAGTACTTC. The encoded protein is CASGYRETQYF.

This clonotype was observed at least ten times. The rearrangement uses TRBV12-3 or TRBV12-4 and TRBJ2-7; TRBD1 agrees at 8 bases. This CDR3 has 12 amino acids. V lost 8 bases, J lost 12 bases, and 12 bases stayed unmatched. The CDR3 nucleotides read TGTGCCAGCGGGTGGACAGGGATGAATTGGTACTTC. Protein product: CASGWTGMNWYF.

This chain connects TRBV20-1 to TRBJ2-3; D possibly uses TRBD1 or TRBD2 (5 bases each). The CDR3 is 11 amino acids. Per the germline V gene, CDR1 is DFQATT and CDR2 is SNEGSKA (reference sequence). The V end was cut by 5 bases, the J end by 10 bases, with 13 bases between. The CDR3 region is CSASLGRAQYF. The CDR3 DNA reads TGCAGTGCTTCCCTGGGGCGGGCGCAGTATTTT.

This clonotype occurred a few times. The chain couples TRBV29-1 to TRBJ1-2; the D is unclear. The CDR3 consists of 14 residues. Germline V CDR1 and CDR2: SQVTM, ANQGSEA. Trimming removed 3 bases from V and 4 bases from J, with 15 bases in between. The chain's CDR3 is CSVDPREFSYGYTF. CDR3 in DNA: TGCAGCGTTGATCCCCGGGAGTTTTCCTATGGCTACACCTTC.